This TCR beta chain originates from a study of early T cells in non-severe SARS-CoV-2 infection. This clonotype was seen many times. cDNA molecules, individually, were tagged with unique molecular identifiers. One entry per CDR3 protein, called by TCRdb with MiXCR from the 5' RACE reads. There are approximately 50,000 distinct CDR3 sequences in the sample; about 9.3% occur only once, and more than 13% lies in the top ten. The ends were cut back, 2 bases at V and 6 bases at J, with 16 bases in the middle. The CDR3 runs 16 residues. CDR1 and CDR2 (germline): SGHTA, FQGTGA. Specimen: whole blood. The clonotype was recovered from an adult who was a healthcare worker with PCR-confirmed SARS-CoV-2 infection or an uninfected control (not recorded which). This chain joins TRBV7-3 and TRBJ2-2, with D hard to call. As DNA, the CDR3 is TGTGCCAGCAGCTTATATCCTAGAGGAAACCCCGGGGAGCTGTTTTTT. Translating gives CASSLYPRGNPGELFF.